This TCR beta chain was observed in a study of blood T cell repertoires in COVID-19 (dated by TCRdb to 2019 to 2021). Describing the broader study: The collaborator samples originated in the United States, Italy and Spain and spanned the acute and convalescent phases of COVID-19. The prospective study material was composed of cDNA or gDNA derived from T cells, B-cell-depleted T cells, or PBMCs. The sample metadata nearly always contained a de-identified subject ID, COVID-19 status, age in years and sex. Where available, HLA class I and class II types were taken from metadata supplied by the sample provider and were not determined by assay-based typing. The repertoires were released in a freely available public database meant as a resource for research on the immune response to SARS-CoV-2. The samples were drawn from the first 160 participants of the ongoing ImmuneRACE study and from 1,200 or so subjects provided by 6 global collaborators. Subjects who had been exposed to COVID-19, were actively infected with it, or had recovered from it provided the deeply sampled blood TCRbeta repertoires that made up the dataset. Summary of the overall study and its limitations: The quantity of clinical and demographic metadata differed by source and by participant and was supplied without curation.

A second Seattle source provided samples from volunteer blood donors who had recovered from COVID-19. Each collaborating institution followed its own protocols to collect whole blood in K2EDTA tubes. For TCRbeta analysis, collaborator samples were shipped as frozen whole blood, as isolated PBMCs, or as DNA extracted from either sample type. TCRbeta CDR3 regions were amplified from genomic DNA using the immunoSEQ Assay, a bias-controlled multiplex PCR. The paper's data handling went like this. The number of nucleated cells in each sample was estimated by amplification of reference gene primers within the assay. Sequence reads were collapsed and filtered to measure the absolute abundance of every unique TCRbeta CDR3 rearrangement. For each sample, productive Simpson clonality was calculated as the square root of Simpson's diversity index over productive rearrangements. TCRdb stores this immuneACCESS table with in-frame sequences only. Part of the clones is absent; in the studies checked, under half of the shortfall reflects unresolved V genes, and no reason is known for the rest. Clonal size and the V and J genes are those of that table, whereas D and trimming came from the DNA. Counted in this sample were 250,000 to 300,000 clones; about 87% of them appeared once. The ten biggest clones cover 6.9% of the sample.

This clone showed up just once. Its target antigen remains unknown. Its ends do not fully match the called genes, so a read error is possible. Reading from cysteine to phenylalanine, the CDR3 counts 16 amino acids. Just CDR3 DNA is preserved here, 48 bases in frame from base 1. The sequence is built from TRBV23-1 and TRBJ1-6; TRBD1 aligns with 9 central bases. TRBV23-1 is identified as an open reading frame with a role that is uncertain. What was sequenced was peripheral blood. The clonotype originates from a woman in her 30s who had recovered from COVID-19. The encoded CDR3 is CASSQSAHRQGGNCPF. The nucleotide sequence is TGCGCCAGCAGTCAATCCGCTCATCGACAGGGGGGAAATTGCCCTTTT.